The clone carrying this TCR beta chain was seen more than once but under ten times. With a J-beta primer mix and a sample-barcoded 5' primer, a second PCR ran about 7 to 12 cycles. A single record per CDR3 protein comes from TCRdb applying MiXCR to the 5' RACE reads. The sample lists about 680,000 distinct CDR3 sequences, roughly 49% occurring once. These data originate in a study of blood T cells in healthy people across ages. The specimen sequenced was blood. The clonotype was recovered from a woman between 55 and 75 years old in good health.

CDR3 amino acids: CASSDDRTMNTEAFF. The CDR3 nucleotides read TGTGCCAGCAGTGATGACAGAACAATGAACACTGAAGCTTTCTTT. The rearrangement joins TRBV25-1 to TRBJ1-1; weak D call: TRBD1 (5 bases). With 3 bases removed from V and 0 bases from J, the gap between germline ends came to 11 bases. The V gene's germline CDR1 is MGHDK and CDR2 SYGVNS. The length of the CDR3 is 15 residues.